This T cell receptor beta chain was sequenced for a study of blood T cell repertoires in COVID-19 (dated by TCRdb to about 2020). Describing the broader study: Samples from collaborators originated in the United States, Italy and Spain and spanned both the acute and convalescent phases of COVID-19. The material from the prospective study consisted of cDNA or gDNA derived from T cells, B-cell-depleted T cells, or PBMCs. Deeply sampled blood TCRbeta repertoires from subjects exposed to, actively infected with, or recovered from COVID-19 were included in the dataset. The repertoires were made available in a free public database intended to serve as a resource for research on the immune response to SARS-CoV-2. Samples were obtained from the ongoing ImmuneRACE study (first 160 participants) and from approximately 1,200 subjects provided by 6 global collaborators. Nearly every sample came with metadata listing a de-identified subject ID, COVID-19 status, age in years and sex. HLA class I and class II types, where available, came from metadata supplied by the sample provider rather than from assay-based typing.

The immunoSEQ Assay, a bias-controlled multiplex PCR, was used to amplify TCRbeta CDR3 regions from genomic DNA. As for how the authors treated the data: Within the assay, amplification of reference gene primers was used to estimate how many nucleated cells each sample contained. To quantify the absolute abundance of each unique TCRbeta CDR3 rearrangement, sequence reads were collapsed and filtered. For each sample, productive Simpson clonality was calculated as the square root of Simpson's diversity index over productive rearrangements. This is the immuneACCESS table as TCRdb keeps it, with only in-frame sequences that have V and J called. A part of the clones is gone; compared with another copy, unresolved V genes explain less than half, and the rest is unexplained. V, J and clone size derive from that table, while D and trimming were established from the DNA sequence. Here the sample has fewer than 250,000 clones; approximately 89% occur a single time. Around 1.5% of the sample is taken by the ten largest.

Another Seattle source contributed samples from volunteer blood donors who had recovered from COVID-19. Collaborating institutions collected whole blood in K2EDTA tubes following their own protocols. Collaborator samples were shipped for TCRbeta analysis as frozen whole blood, isolated PBMCs, or DNA extracted from either sample type. Looking up the germline V gene yields CDR1 ENHRY and CDR2 SYGVKD. At the junction V is shortened by 4 bases and J by 4 bases, with 17 bases in between. The CDR3 runs 16 residues from the cysteine to the phenylalanine. The DNA shown is the 48-base CDR3, in frame from base 1. Remarks on this clone: This receptor's antigen is unknown. The record has no base qualities; no much larger clone is one base away.

The research as a whole found: The quantity of clinical and demographic metadata differed by source and by participant and was supplied without curation.

The sequence derives from a woman aged 55-70 years who had recovered from COVID-19. Sequences were obtained from peripheral blood. The chain is encoded by TRBV10-3 joined to TRBJ2-1; the D segment could be TRBD1, given 6 matching bases. The sequenced DNA is TGTGCCATCAGTGGGGGTTTAAACAGGGAGTACAATGAGCAGTTCTTC. This is translated as CAISGGLNREYNEQFF.